These 5 T cell receptor beta chains share one sample of origin, sequenced in a study of cytotoxic CD8 clonotypes in ibrutinib-treated CLL. Repertoires were generated with immunoSEQ multiplex PCR, while TCRdb's copy carries only in-frame clones and drops some. Of a few hundred thousand clones detected, about 61% appear once; the ten largest clones hold approximately 6%. The material sequenced was PBMCs, taken after 36 months of ibrutinib treatment. The receptor set was obtained from a human donor with chronic lymphocytic leukemia.

V is TRBV10-2 and J is TRBJ1-1, with D perhaps matching TRBD1 (5 bases). This CDR3 is built from 15 residues. The germline gives CDR1 WSHSY, CDR2 SAAADI. V was shortened by 0 bases and J by 0 bases, with 8 bases between the two germline ends. The CDR3 sequence: CASSESGGMNTEAFF. The CDR3, as DNA: TGCGCCAGCAGTGAGTCGGGGGGGATGAACACTGAAGCTTTCTTT.

V usage is TRBV5-1 and J usage is TRBJ2-3; TRBD1 matches at 9 bases. Trimming took 5 bases from V and 4 from J; bases not matched to a gene: 5. This CDR3 contains 14 residues. The germline gives CDR1 SGHRS, CDR2 YFSETQ. DNA for the CDR3: TGCGCCAGCAGTTCACAGGGGGCCGCAGATACGCAGTATTTT. Protein: CASSSQGAADTQYF.

This chain joins TRBV29-1 and TRBJ2-7; weak D call: TRBD2 (5 bases). The CDR3 length is 14 residues. The germline CDR1 and CDR2 sequences are SQVTM and ANQGSEA. Trimming took 5 bases from V and 4 from J, leaving 18 bases between them. In nucleotides, the CDR3 is TGCAGCGTTTCCACTAGAGAACGTCGATACGAGCAGTACTTC. It specifies CSVSTRERRYEQYF.

J is TRBJ1-1 and V is TRBV29-1; possibly TRBD1 for D (5 bases). The V gene lost 1 base and the J gene lost 10 bases, with 10 bases spanning the gap. Germline CDR1 is SQVTM and CDR2 is ANQGSEA. CDR3 length: 11 residues. The DNA of the CDR3 is TGCAGCGTTGAAGGGGGCAGCGGAGCTTTCTTT. Translated, it gives CSVEGGSGAFF.

The V gene is TRBV10-3, the J gene TRBJ2-2, with TRBD2 matching 11 bases. V was pared by 5 bases and J by 3 bases, with 11 bases of the junction left unmatched. The CDR3 totals 18 residues. Germline assignment: CDR1 ENHRY and CDR2 SYGVKD. CDR3 amino acids: CAISPAGSGGADTGELFF. The CDR3 DNA reads as TGTGCCATCAGTCCGGCGGGTAGCGGGGGGGCCGACACCGGGGAGCTGTTTTTT.